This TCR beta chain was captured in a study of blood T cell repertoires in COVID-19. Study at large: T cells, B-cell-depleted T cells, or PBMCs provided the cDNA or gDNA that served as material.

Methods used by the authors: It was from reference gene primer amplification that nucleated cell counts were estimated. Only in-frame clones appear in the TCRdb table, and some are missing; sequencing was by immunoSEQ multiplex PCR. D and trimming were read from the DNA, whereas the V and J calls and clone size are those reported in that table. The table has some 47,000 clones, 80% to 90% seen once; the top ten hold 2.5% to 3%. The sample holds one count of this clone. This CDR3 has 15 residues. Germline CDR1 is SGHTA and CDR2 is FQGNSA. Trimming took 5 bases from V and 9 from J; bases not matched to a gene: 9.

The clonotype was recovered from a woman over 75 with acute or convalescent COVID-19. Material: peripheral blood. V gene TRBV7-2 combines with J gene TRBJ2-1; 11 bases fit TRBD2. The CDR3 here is CASSQTSGTSGEQFF. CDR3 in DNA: TGTGCCAGCAGCCAAACCTCCGGGACTAGCGGTGAGCAGTTCTTC.